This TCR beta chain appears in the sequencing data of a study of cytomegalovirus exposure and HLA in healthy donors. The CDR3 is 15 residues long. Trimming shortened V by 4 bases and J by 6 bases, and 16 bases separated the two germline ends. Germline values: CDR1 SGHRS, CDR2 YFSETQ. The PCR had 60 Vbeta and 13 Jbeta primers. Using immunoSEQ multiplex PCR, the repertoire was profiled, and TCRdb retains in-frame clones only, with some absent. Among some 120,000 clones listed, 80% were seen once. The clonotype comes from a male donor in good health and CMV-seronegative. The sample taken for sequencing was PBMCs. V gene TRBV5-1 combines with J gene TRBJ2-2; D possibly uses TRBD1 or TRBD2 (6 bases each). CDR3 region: CASSLGGRGAGELFF. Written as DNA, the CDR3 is TGCGCCAGCAGCCTGGGAGGCAGGGGTGCCGGGGAGCTGTTTTTT.